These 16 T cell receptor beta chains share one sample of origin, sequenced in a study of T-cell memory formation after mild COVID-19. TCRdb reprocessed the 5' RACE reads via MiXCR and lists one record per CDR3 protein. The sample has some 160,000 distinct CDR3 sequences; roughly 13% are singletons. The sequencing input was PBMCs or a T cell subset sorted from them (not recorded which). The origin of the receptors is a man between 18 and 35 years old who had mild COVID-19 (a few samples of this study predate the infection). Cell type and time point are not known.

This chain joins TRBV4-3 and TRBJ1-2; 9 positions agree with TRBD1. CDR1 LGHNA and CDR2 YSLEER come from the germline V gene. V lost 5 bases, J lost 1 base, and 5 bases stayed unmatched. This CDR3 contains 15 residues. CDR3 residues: CASSEGTGNNYGYTF. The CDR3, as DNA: TGCGCCAGCAGCGAAGGGACAGGGAATAACTATGGCTACACCTTC.

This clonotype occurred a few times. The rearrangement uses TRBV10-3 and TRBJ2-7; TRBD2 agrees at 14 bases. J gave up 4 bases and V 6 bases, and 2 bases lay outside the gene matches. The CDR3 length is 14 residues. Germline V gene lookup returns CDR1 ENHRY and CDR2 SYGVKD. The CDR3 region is CAIRTSGGVYEQYF. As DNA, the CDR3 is TGTGCCATCAGGACTAGCGGGGGGGTATACGAGCAGTACTTC.

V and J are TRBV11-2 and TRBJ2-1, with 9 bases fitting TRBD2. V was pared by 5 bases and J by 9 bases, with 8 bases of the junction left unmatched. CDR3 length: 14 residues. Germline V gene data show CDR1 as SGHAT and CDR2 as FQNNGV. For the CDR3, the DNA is TGTGCCAGCAGCCGGGACCCAGCGGGGGGTGAGCAGTTCTTC. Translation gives CASSRDPAGGEQFF. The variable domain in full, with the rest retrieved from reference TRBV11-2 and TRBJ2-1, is EAGVAQSPRYKIIEKRQSVAFWCNPISGHATLYWYQQILGQGPKLLIQFQNNGVVDDSQLPKDRFSAERLKGVDSTLKIQPAKLEDSAVYLCASSRDPAGGEQFFGPGTRLTVL.

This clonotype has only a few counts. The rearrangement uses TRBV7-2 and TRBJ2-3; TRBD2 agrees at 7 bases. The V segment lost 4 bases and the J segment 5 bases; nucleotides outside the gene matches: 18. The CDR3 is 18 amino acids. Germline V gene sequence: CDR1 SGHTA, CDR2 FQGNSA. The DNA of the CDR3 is TGTGCCAGCAGCTCGGGGGTATCCGGGGGGAGAGGAATAGATACGCAGTATTTT. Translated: CASSSGVSGGRGIDTQYF.

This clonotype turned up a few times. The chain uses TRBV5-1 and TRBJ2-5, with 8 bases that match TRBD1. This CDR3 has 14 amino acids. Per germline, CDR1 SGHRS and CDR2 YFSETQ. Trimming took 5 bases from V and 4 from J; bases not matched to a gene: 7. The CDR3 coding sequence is TGCGCCAGCAGATATTCGACAGGGGCAGAGACCCAGTACTTC. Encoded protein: CASRYSTGAETQYF.

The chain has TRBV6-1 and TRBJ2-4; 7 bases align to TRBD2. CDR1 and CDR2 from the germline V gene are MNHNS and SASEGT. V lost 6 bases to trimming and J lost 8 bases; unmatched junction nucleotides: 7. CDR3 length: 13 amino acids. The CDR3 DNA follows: TGTGCCAGCAGAGTAACTAGCGAAGACATTCAGTACTTC. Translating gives CASRVTSEDIQYF.

The CDR3 loop reads CASRPVKGAKNIQYF. The CDR3, as DNA: TGTGCCAGCAGGCCTGTGAAGGGGGCCAAAAACATTCAGTACTTC. The chain has TRBV6-5 and TRBJ2-4; possibly TRBD1 for D (5 bases). Trimming cost V 6 bases and J 1 base, with 13 bases left between them. CDR1 MNHEY and CDR2 SVGAGI come from the germline V gene. The CDR3 sequence is 15 residues long.

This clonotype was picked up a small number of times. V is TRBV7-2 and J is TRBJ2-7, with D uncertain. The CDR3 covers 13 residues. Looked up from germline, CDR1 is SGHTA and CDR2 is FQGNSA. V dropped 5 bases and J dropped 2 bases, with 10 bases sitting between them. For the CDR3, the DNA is TGTGCCAGCAGCCTCCAGCCTGCCTACGAGCAGTACGTC. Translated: CASSLQPAYEQYV.

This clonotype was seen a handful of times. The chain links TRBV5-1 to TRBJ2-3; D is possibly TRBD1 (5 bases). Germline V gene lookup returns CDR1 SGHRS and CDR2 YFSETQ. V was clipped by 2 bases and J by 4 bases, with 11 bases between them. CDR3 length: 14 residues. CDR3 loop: CASSFGQGPDTQYF. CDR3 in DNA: TGCGCCAGCAGCTTCGGGCAGGGCCCAGATACGCAGTATTTT.

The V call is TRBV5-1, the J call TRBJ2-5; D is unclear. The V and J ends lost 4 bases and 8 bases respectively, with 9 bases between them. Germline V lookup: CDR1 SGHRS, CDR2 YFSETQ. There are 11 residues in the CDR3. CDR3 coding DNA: TGCGCCAGCAGCGTAGACGTCACCCAGTACTTC. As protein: CASSVDVTQYF. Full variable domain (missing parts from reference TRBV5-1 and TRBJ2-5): KAGVTQTPRYLIKTRGQQVTLSCSPISGHRSVSWYQQTPGQGLQFLFEYFSETQRNKGNFPGRFSGRQFSNSRSEMNVSTLELGDSALYLCASSVDVTQYFGPGTRLLVL.

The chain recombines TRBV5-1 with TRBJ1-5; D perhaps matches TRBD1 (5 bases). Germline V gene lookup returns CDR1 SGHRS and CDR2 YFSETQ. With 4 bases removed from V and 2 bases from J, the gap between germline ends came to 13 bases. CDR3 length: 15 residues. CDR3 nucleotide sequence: TGCGCCAGCAGCGAGGTTGGGGGTGGCAATCAGCCCCAGCATTTT. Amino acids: CASSEVGGGNQPQHF.

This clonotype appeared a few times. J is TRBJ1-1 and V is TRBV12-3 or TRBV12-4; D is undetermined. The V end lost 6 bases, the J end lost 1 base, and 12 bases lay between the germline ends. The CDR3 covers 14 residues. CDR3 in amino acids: CASRLEQKNTEAFF. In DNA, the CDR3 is TGTGCCAGCAGACTCGAACAGAAGAACACTGAAGCTTTCTTT.

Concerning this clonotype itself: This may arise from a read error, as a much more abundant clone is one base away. The CDR3: CASSHGSGESSGANVLIF. In DNA, the CDR3 is TGTGCCAGCAGCCACGGCTCGGGGGAGTCCTCTGGGGCCAACGTCCTGATTTTC. The chain uses TRBV3-1 and TRBJ2-6; D might be TRBD2 (6 bases). The V gene's germline CDR1 is LGHDT and CDR2 YNNKEL (reference sequence). CDR3 length: 18 amino acids.

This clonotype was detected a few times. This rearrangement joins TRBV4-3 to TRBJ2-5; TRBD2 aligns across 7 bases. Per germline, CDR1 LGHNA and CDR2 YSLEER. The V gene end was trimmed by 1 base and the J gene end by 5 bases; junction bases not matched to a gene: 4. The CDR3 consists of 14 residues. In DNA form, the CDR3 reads TGCGCCAGCAGCCAAGTCTACGGGAGGGAGACCCAGTACTTC. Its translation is CASSQVYGRETQYF.

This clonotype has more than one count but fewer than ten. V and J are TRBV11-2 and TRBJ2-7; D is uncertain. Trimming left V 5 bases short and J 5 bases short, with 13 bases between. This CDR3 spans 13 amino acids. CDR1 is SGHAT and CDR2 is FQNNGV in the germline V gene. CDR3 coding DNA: TGTGCCAGCAGCCGACGTTACCCCGACGAGCAGTACTTC. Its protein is CASSRRYPDEQYF.

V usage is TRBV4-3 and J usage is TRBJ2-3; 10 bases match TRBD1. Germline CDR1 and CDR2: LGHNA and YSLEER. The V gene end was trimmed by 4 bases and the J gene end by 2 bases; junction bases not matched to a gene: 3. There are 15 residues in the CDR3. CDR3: CASSRGQGVTDTQYF. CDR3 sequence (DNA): TGCGCCAGCAGCCGAGGACAGGGGGTCACAGATACGCAGTATTTT.